This T cell receptor (beta chain) was captured in a study of cytomegalovirus exposure and HLA in healthy donors. Turning to the study itself: Clustering assigned over 70% of the approximately 390 genotyped donors to the Caucasian-associated ancestry cluster.

About this clone: Its cognate antigen is unknown.

Study-level findings and limits: Solely CMV serostatus was available to characterize immune exposure. For TCR beta chains, V- and J-gene trimming was later linked to a missense DCLRE1C variant. Rare TCR sequences dominated, though some public TCRs recurred in many donors.

V trimming: 6 bases; J trimming: 9 bases; junction bases outside the gene matches: 6. The CDR3 totals 13 residues. Germline CDR1 reads SNHLY; CDR2 reads FYNNEI. The PCR made use of 60 Vbeta and 13 Jbeta primers. TCRdb's copy holds only in-frame clones and misses some; the assay was immunoSEQ multiplex PCR. Of 75,000 to 90,000 clones in the sample, roughly 61% were seen once. This TCR came from a woman aged 40 to 49 in good health and CMV-seropositive. The V call is TRBV2, the J call TRBJ1-2; 11 bases are shared with TRBD1. Sequencing input: PBMCs. The CDR3: CASSRDRGASYTF. In DNA form, the CDR3 reads TGTGCCAGCAGCAGGGACAGGGGGGCAAGCTACACCTTC.